This T cell receptor beta chain came from a study of CD8+ T cells in alopecia areata (dated by TCRdb to 2016 to 2018). Looking at the study overall: In both human patients and the C3H/HeJ mouse model, the study applied high-throughput TCRbeta sequencing to look at T cell clonal expansion in alopecia areata. Clonality in the scalp was compared among normal scalp (n=4), patchy alopecia areata scalp (n=8), and alopecia totalis/universalis scalp (n=8). TCRbeta CDR3 regions were amplified by immunoSEQ multiplex PCR using 35 Vbeta forward and 13 Jbeta reverse primers. On the human side, TCRbeta sequencing was run on scalp tissue and on sorted CD4+ and CD8+ peripheral blood T cells from healthy controls and from alopecia areata patients with either patchy or totalis/universalis disease. The RNA source kit depended on sample type: the PAXgene miRNA kit for fixed scalp, the miRNeasy kit for PBMCs, and the RNeasy kit for mouse skin.

PBMCs were separated by density centrifugation and stained for CD3, CD4 and CD8, after which CD4+ and CD8+ T cells were sorted on a FACSAria. Scalp biopsies and blood samples were obtained from unaffected controls. The method behind the library was the immunoSEQ multiplex PCR assay. RNA was extracted from all samples and reverse transcribed into cDNA, which served as template for TCR sequencing. SuperScript III was used to make first-strand cDNA, primed with a 2:1 mix of oligo-dT and random hexamers. A synthetic immune receptor repertoire was used to assess amplification bias, and residual bias was removed computationally. Turning to the authors' computational methods: Raw reads were preprocessed for error removal, and CDR3 was defined according to IMGT conventions as running from the conserved cysteine to phenylalanine. Clonality was computed by normalizing Shannon entropy by log2 of the number of productive unique TCRs and subtracting the result from 1. CD4 or CD8 identity of scalp clones was inferred by cross-referencing scalp TCRbeta sequences with sorted blood CD4 and CD8 repertoires. The immuneACCESS repertoire file appears here via TCRdb, limited to in-frame rearrangements. These files lack a portion of the clones; in checked studies, under half of the deficit traces to unresolved V genes, and the cause of the others is not known. That table is the source of V, J and clone size, and D and trimming were worked out from the DNA. For this sample the table gives 150,000 or so clones, of which about three fifths were detected only once. About 4.9% of the sample is taken by the ten largest.

The paper as a whole reports these results and caveats: Higher clonality and more expanded CD8+ clones were observed in lesional scalp than in normal scalp, particularly in alopecia totalis/universalis, a finding suggestive of antigenic drive. Unlike mouse skin, which is dominated by gammadelta T cells, normal human skin has resident alphabeta T cells that are also sequenced, and this complicates analysis of the scalp TCR repertoire. Compared with mice, TCR sequences shared between patients were less clear, possibly partly because of HLA diversity across the patient population.

Including the terminal cysteine and phenylalanine, the CDR3 comprises 11 residues. Left in the record is the CDR3 DNA by itself, 33 bases read in frame from the first base. The CDR1 and CDR2 encoded by the germline V gene (reference sequence) are GTSNPN and SVGIG. Cut back by 4 bases and 7 bases, the V and J ends lie 10 bases apart. Concerning this clone: The antigen this receptor binds is unknown. Nothing much larger sits one base from this clone, and base qualities are not available.

The TCR originated in a human donor in good health. The sequencing input was CD4+ T cells sorted from blood. The chain is made from TRBV30 and TRBJ1-1; a confident D gene designation cannot be given. The DNA sequence is as follows: TGTGCCTGGACGGGGTTTGGTGAAGCTTTCTTT. Its amino acids are CAWTGFGEAFF. Reference TRBV30 and TRBJ1-1 proteins supply the regions before and after the CDR3; the full variable domain is: SQTIHQWPATLVQPVGSPLSLECTVEGTSNPNLYWYRQAAGRGLQLLFYSVGIGQISSEVPQNLSASRPQDRQFILSSKKLLLSDSGFYLCAWTGFGEAFFGQGTRLTVV.